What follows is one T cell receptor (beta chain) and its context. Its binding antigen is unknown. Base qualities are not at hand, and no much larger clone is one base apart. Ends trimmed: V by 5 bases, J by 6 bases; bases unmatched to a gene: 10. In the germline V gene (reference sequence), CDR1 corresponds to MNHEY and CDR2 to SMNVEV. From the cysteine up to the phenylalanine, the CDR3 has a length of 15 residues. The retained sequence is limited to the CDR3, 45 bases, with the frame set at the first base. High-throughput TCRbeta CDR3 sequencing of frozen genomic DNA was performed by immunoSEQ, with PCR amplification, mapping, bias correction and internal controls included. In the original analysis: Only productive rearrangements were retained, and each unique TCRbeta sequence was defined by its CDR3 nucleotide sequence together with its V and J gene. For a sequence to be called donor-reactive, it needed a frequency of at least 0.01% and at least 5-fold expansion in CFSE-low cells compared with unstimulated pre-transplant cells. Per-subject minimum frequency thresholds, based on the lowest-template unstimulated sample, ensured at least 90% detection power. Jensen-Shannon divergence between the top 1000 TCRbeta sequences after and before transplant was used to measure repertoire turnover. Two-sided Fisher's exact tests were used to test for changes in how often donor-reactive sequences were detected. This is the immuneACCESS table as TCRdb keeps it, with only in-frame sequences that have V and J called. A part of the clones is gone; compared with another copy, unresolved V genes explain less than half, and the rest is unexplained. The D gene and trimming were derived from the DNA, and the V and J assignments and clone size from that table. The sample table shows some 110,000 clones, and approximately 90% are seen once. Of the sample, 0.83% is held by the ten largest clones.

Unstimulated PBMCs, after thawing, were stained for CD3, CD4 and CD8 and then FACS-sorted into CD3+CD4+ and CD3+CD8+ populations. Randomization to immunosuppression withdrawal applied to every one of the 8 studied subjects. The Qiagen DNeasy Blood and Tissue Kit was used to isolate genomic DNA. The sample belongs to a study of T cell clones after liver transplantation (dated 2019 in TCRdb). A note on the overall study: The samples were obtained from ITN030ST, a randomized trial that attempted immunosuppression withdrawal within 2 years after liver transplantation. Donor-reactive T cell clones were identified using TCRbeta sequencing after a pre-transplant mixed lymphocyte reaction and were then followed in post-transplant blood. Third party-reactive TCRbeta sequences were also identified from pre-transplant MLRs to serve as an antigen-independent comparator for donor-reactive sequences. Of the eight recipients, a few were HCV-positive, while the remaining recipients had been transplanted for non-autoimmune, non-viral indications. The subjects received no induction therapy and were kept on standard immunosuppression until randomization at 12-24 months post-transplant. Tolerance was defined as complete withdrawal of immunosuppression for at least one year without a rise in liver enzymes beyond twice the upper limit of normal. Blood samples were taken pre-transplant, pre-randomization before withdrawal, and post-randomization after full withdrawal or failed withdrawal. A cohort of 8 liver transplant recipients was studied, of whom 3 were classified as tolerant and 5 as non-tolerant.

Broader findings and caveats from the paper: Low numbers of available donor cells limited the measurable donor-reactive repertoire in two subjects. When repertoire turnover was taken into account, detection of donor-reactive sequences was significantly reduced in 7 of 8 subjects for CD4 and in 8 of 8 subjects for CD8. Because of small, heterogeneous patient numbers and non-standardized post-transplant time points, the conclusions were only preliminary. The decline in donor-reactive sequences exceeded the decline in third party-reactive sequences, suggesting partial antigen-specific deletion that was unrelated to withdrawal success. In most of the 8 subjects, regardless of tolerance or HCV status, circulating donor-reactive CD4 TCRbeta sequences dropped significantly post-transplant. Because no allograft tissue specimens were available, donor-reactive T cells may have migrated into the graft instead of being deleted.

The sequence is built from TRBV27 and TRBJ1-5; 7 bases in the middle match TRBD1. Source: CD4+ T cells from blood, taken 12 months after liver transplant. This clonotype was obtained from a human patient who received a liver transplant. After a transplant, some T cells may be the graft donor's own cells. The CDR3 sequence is CASSALTGNSQPQHF. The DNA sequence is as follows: TGTGCCAGCAGTGCCCTGACAGGGAATAGTCAGCCCCAGCATTTT.